Included here is one TCR beta chain sequence, with context. The data originate from a study of blood T cell repertoires in COVID-19. Study-level information: Samples taken during acute and convalescent COVID-19 were collected in the United States, Italy and Spain. T cells, B-cell-depleted T cells, or PBMCs provided the cDNA or gDNA that served as material.

In the source study's methods: Counts of nucleated cells, estimated from reference gene primer amplification, were obtained. Sequencing was performed with immunoSEQ multiplex PCR; in TCRdb, only in-frame clones are kept and a portion is missing. V, J and clone size are those of that table, while D and trimming were read from the DNA. Seen here are 190,000 or so clones, about 85% observed once, and the top ten hold about 9.4%. The V end lost 1 base, the J end lost 3 bases, and 7 bases lay between the germline ends. The CDR3 covers 14 residues. CDR1 and CDR2 from the germline V gene are SSHAT and FNYEAQ (reference sequence).

This TCR derives from an elderly woman with acute or convalescent COVID-19. Material: peripheral blood. J is TRBJ2-1 and V is TRBV7-7; tentative D call: TRBD2 (5 bases). The CDR3, as DNA: TGTGCCAGCAGCTTAGACGGGGTCTACAATGAGCAGTTCTTC. Protein sequence: CASSLDGVYNEQFF.